The 20 T cell receptor beta chains presented below share a single source sample, sequenced in a study of cytomegalovirus exposure and HLA in healthy donors. Vbeta (60) and Jbeta (13) primers were used in the PCR. The method was immunoSEQ multiplex PCR; TCRdb's version includes in-frame clones alone and lacks a portion of them. Here the sample spans about 230,000 clones, around 83% being singletons. The source material was PBMCs. All receptors come from a girl aged 2 to 9 in good health and CMV-seronegative.

The V gene is TRBV5-1, the J gene TRBJ2-3, with TRBD2 matching 13 bases. V shed 2 bases and J 3 bases; nucleotides not matched to a gene: 3. From germline, CDR1 is SGHRS and CDR2 YFSETQ. CDR3 length: 16 residues. CDR3 residues: CASSFQTSGGTDTQYF. CDR3 coding DNA: TGCGCCAGCAGCTTCCAGACTAGCGGGGGGACAGATACGCAGTATTTT.

V gene TRBV23-1 combines with J gene TRBJ2-1, with 13 bases identical to TRBD2. TRBV23-1 is classed as an ORF, of uncertain function. The CDR3 consists of 13 residues. Trimming at V came to 9 bases and at J to 9 bases, leaving 5 bases not matched to a gene. As DNA, the CDR3 is TGCGCCAGACTAGCGGGGGGGCTTTTTGAGCAGTTCTTC. It yields the protein CARLAGGLFEQFF.

The chain recombines TRBV12-5 with TRBJ2-7, with D tentatively TRBD1 (6 bases). V was clipped by 6 bases and J by 3 bases, with 18 bases between them. Germline assignment: CDR1 LGHNT and CDR2 FRNRAP. This CDR3 is 15 amino acids long. The CDR3 loop is CASGPWTAQFYEQYF. The CDR3, as DNA: TGTGCTAGTGGCCCCTGGACAGCCCAATTCTACGAGCAGTACTTC.

The chain recombines TRBV10-1 with TRBJ2-7; TRBD1 agrees at 8 bases. The CDR3 is 14 residues long. Germline CDR1 reads WNHNN; CDR2 reads SYGVQD (reference sequence). The V and J ends lost 4 bases and 0 bases, in that order; junction bases with no gene match: 2. DNA of the CDR3: TGCGCCAGCAGTGGGACAGGGAGCTCCTACGAGCAGTACTTC. Translating gives CASSGTGSSYEQYF.

The chain combines TRBV14 with TRBJ1-4; 9 bases map to TRBD1. The CDR3 length is 16 residues. Germline V CDR1 and CDR2: SGHDN, FVKESK. The J segment lost 7 bases and the V segment lost 1 base, leaving 7 bases of the junction unmatched. The CDR3 here is CASSQGWGQGSEKLFF. Written as DNA, the CDR3 is TGTGCCAGCAGCCAAGGATGGGGACAGGGCTCTGAAAAACTGTTTTTT.

The V gene is TRBV7-9, the J gene TRBJ1-1, with 11 bases aligning to TRBD1. Germline V gives CDR1 SEHNR, CDR2 FQNEAQ (reference sequence). With V trimmed by 1 base and J by 4 bases, 2 bases remained unmatched. The CDR3 covers 15 residues. The chain's CDR3 is CASSLGTGGITEAFF. CDR3 DNA sequence: TGTGCCAGCAGCTTAGGGACAGGGGGCATCACTGAAGCTTTCTTT.

This chain connects TRBV7-6 to TRBJ2-3; TRBD1 matches at 7 bases. Germline CDR1 is SGHVS and CDR2 is FNYEAQ. The V and J ends lost 3 bases and 2 bases, in that order; junction bases with no gene match: 2. CDR3 length: 14 amino acids. CDR3 sequence reads: CASSFKGATDTQYF. CDR3 DNA: TGTGCCAGCAGCTTTAAGGGGGCCACAGATACGCAGTATTTT.

The chain links TRBV6-5 to TRBJ1-4; D ambiguous. The CDR3 runs 12 residues. The V gene's germline CDR1 is MNHEY and CDR2 SVGAGI. Trimming took off 5 bases at V and 11 bases at J, with 12 bases between the two ends. Here the CDR3 DNA reads TGTGCCAGCAGTCCTAACCCGGGGAAACTGTTTTTT. Encoded protein: CASSPNPGKLFF.

For the CDR3, the DNA is TGCGCCAGCAGCTTGGGGGCACCAATCGCCACCCAGCCCCAGCATTTT. Its translation is CASSLGAPIATQPQHF. The genes are TRBV5-1 and TRBJ1-5, with no clear D. Looked up from germline, CDR1 is SGHRS and CDR2 is YFSETQ. Trimming shortened V by 0 bases and J by 7 bases, and 17 bases separated the two germline ends. The CDR3 spans 16 residues.

This clone has more than one count but fewer than ten. The chain joins TRBV11-2 to TRBJ2-7, with D possibly matching TRBD2 (6 bases). CDR3 length: 15 amino acids. The germline CDR1 and CDR2 sequences are SGHAT and FQNNGV. Trimming cost V 3 bases and J 2 bases, with 14 bases left between them. CDR3 in DNA: TGTGCCAGCAGCTTCGGGACCGCGGGGCCCTACGAGCAGTACTTC. Protein product: CASSFGTAGPYEQYF.

This clone came up once. The CDR3 sequence: CASILFSGNTIYF. For the CDR3, the DNA is TGTGCCAGCATCCTTTTCTCTGGAAACACCATATATTTT. This rearrangement joins TRBV7-9 to TRBJ1-3; D is unclear. Germline CDR1 is SEHNR and CDR2 is FQNEAQ (reference sequence). Trimming cost V 7 bases and J 0 bases, with 7 bases left between them. The CDR3 spans 13 residues.

V is TRBV27 and J is TRBJ2-1; D not resolved. This CDR3 region has 12 residues. CDR1 is MNHEY, CDR2 SMNVEV, per germline (reference sequence). With 0 bases removed from V and 7 bases from J, the gap between germline ends came to 4 bases. The chain's CDR3 is CASSLSQNEQFF. The CDR3, as DNA: TGTGCCAGCAGTTTATCCCAGAATGAGCAGTTCTTC.

This rearrangement joins TRBV2 to TRBJ1-4, with 10 bases identical to TRBD1. The J segment lost 4 bases and the V segment lost 2 bases, leaving 1 base of the junction unmatched. CDR1 and CDR2 (germline): SNHLY, FYNNEI. The CDR3 loop spans 15 amino acids. The CDR3 loop reads CASSEWDRGNEKLFF. CDR3 DNA sequence: TGTGCCAGCAGTGAATGGGACAGGGGTAATGAAAAACTGTTTTTT.

The chain combines TRBV2 with TRBJ2-1; TRBD2 matches 14 bases. The V segment lost 10 bases and the J segment 3 bases; nucleotides outside the gene matches: 11. CDR1 is SNHLY, CDR2 FYNNEI, per germline. The length of the CDR3 is 17 residues. CDR3 residues: CAIPGTSGRGGYNEQFF. The CDR3, as DNA: TGTGCCATCCCCGGGACTAGCGGGAGAGGGGGCTACAATGAGCAGTTCTTC.

This rearrangement joins TRBV5-5 to TRBJ2-1, with 11 bases aligning to TRBD2. The CDR3 spans 17 residues. Germline V CDR1 and CDR2: SGHKS, YYEKEE (reference sequence). V was clipped by 1 base and J by 1 base; unmatched bases: 4. DNA for the CDR3: TGTGCCAGCAGCTTGTTAACTAGCGGGAGTTCCTACAATGAGCAGTTCTTC. Translating gives CASSLLTSGSSYNEQFF.

V gene TRBV28 combines with J gene TRBJ2-3; 9 bases fit TRBD2. The CDR3 is 16 residues long. CDR1 is MDHEN, CDR2 SYDVKM, per germline. The V segment lost 3 bases and the J segment 1 base; nucleotides outside the gene matches: 5. CDR3: CASSFVAGGGTDTQYF. The CDR3 DNA follows: TGTGCCAGCAGTTTCGTGGCGGGGGGGGGCACAGATACGCAGTATTTT.

This clone was recorded only once. The chain recombines TRBV4-1 with TRBJ2-7; 7 nucleotides agree with TRBD1. CDR1 is MGHRA, CDR2 YSYEKL, per germline. J lost 4 bases, V lost 2 bases, and 5 bases had no gene match. The CDR3 contains 14 residues. CDR3 amino acids: CASSQLQGSYEQYF. CDR3 coding DNA: TGCGCCAGCAGCCAACTACAGGGGTCGTACGAGCAGTACTTC.

This rearrangement joins TRBV19 to TRBJ2-4, with TRBD2 identical over 8 bases. CDR1 and CDR2 (germline): LNHDA, SQIVND (reference sequence). The CDR3 is 15 residues long. V shed 4 bases, J shed 7 bases, and the junction held 9 bases outside the gene matches. CDR3: CASSRMGLAGNIQYF. CDR3 DNA: TGTGCCAGTAGTAGAATGGGGCTAGCGGGCAACATTCAGTACTTC.

The chain links TRBV7-9 to TRBJ2-1, with D unresolved. CDR1 is SEHNR and CDR2 is FQNEAQ in the germline V gene (reference sequence). This CDR3 comprises 12 residues. Trimming removed 2 bases from V and 4 bases from J, with 3 bases in between. The CDR3 reads CASSLSYNEQFF. As DNA, the CDR3 is TGTGCCAGCAGCTTATCGTACAATGAGCAGTTCTTC.

The V gene is TRBV10-3, the J gene TRBJ1-1, with 12 positions matching TRBD1. This CDR3 spans 17 amino acids. Trimming cost V 6 bases and J 4 bases; bases outside gene matches: 12. CDR1 ENHRY and CDR2 SYGVKD come from the germline V gene. The CDR3 DNA follows: TGTGCCATCAGGCTGGGACAGGGGGCGACGAGAGGCACTGAAGCTTTCTTT. Protein: CAIRLGQGATRGTEAFF.